This TCR beta chain is drawn from a study of blood T cell repertoires in COVID-19. As handled by the study authors: The authors estimated nucleated cell counts from reference gene primer amplification. The data were produced by immunoSEQ multiplex PCR, yet TCRdb's version contains in-frame clones alone and is incomplete. V and J calls and clone size are those listed in that table; D and trimming were worked out from the DNA. Of about 130,000 clones detected, roughly 90% appear once; the ten largest clones hold around 4.5%. CDR1 LNHDA and CDR2 SQIVND come from the germline V gene (reference sequence). CDR3 length equals 15 residues. V gave up 5 bases and J gave up 0 bases, with 13 bases separating them.

The receptor comes from a man aged 60-69 years with COVID-19, enrolled during active disease. The genes are TRBV19 and TRBJ1-2, with no clear D. The sample was peripheral blood. CDR3 sequence (DNA): TGTGCCAGTAGTCCGCTAATTTCTGCTAACTATGGCTACACCTTC. Encoded protein: CASSPLISANYGYTF.